This entry lists 21 T cell receptor beta chains sequenced from one sample in a study of T-cell reconstitution after alpha-beta-depleted transplantation in children. Unique molecular identifiers featured in how the TCRbeta library was prepared. TCRdb recomputed calls from the PCR reads with MiXCR, one row per CDR3 protein. The profile covers 600,000 to 700,000 distinct CDR3 sequences, with approximately 16% appearing a single time and approximately 1% taken by the ten largest. Sequencing used PBMCs from the stem cell graft donor, obtained from the stem cell graft. These receptors were obtained from a human donor who donated a stem cell graft to a child with acute myeloid leukemia.

This clonotype was counted only a few times. The chain combines TRBV10-3 with TRBJ2-5; 8 nucleotides line up with TRBD2. Germline V gene lookup returns CDR1 ENHRY and CDR2 SYGVKD. CDR3 length equals 14 residues. Trimming removed 7 bases from V and 5 bases from J; junction bases left unmatched: 9. CDR3 DNA: TGTGCCATCAAAACCACGGGACTAGAGGAGACCCAGTACTTC. This sequence encodes CAIKTTGLEETQYF.

At least ten counts were recorded for this clonotype. CDR3 amino acids: CSAAHRVGNTEAFF. For the CDR3, the DNA is TGCAGTGCTGCCCACAGGGTCGGGAACACTGAAGCTTTCTTT. This chain links TRBV20-1 with TRBJ1-1; weak D call: TRBD1 (6 bases). V was cut by 5 bases and J by 1 base, with 14 bases left in between. The CDR3 spans 14 residues. Germline values: CDR1 DFQATT, CDR2 SNEGSKA (reference sequence).

There are a few counts of this clonotype. The chain joins TRBV15 to TRBJ2-3, with D possibly matching TRBD2 (6 bases). Germline CDR1 and CDR2: LNHNV and YYDKDF (reference sequence). The CDR3 contains 17 residues. The V end was cut by 1 base, the J end by 5 bases, with 19 bases between. This CDR3 is CATSRGWIADVGDTQYF. In DNA, the CDR3 is TGTGCCACCAGCAGAGGATGGATAGCGGACGTGGGAGATACGCAGTATTTT.

This clonotype was seen at least ten times. The chain recombines TRBV20-1 with TRBJ1-3; no clear D gene. Germline CDR1 is DFQATT and CDR2 is SNEGSKA (reference sequence). V was pared by 6 bases and J by 7 bases, with 16 bases between. The CDR3 consists of 13 residues. The CDR3 sequence: CSAPSVSGNTIYF. CDR3 sequence (DNA): TGCAGTGCCCCCTCGGTCTCGGGGAACACCATATATTTT.

The table lists this clonotype with many counts. The V gene is TRBV20-1, the J gene TRBJ2-1, with D tentatively TRBD2 (7 bases). Trimming left V 6 bases short and J 6 bases short, with 24 bases between. The CDR3 sequence is 16 residues long. The germline V gene has CDR1 DFQATT and CDR2 SNEGSKA (reference sequence). Here the CDR3 reads CSAGRGAERGSNEQFF. CDR3 sequence (DNA): TGCAGTGCGGGTCGGGGGGCCGAAAGGGGTTCCAATGAGCAGTTCTTC.

This clonotype was picked up many times. This chain uses TRBV5-6 with TRBJ2-7; 12 nucleotides agree with TRBD1. The CDR3 extends over 14 amino acids. Germline V lookup: CDR1 SGHDT, CDR2 YYEEEE. The CDR3 DNA reads TGTGCCAGCAACTTGGGGACAGGGGGCTTCGAGCAGTACGTC. Translating gives CASNLGTGGFEQYV.

The CDR3 DNA sequence: TGTGCCAGCAGTCCCTCGGGGGGGAGGAGTGAAGCTTTCTTT. Residues: CASSPSGGRSEAFF. V and J are TRBV6-5 and TRBJ1-1; possible D gene TRBD1, 5 bases. V was shortened by 5 bases and J by 7 bases, with 17 bases between the two germline ends. The CDR3 contains 14 residues. Looked up from germline, CDR1 is MNHEY and CDR2 is SVGAGI.

This clonotype showed up many times. The chain recombines TRBV20-1 with TRBJ2-1; D is possibly TRBD1 or TRBD2 (7 bases each). Germline-derived CDR1 and CDR2 are DFQATT and SNEGSKA (reference sequence). CDR3 length: 13 residues. The V gene lost 6 bases and the J gene lost 5 bases, with 14 bases spanning the gap. The CDR3 is CSAGGGGNNEQFF. CDR3 nucleotides: TGCAGTGCAGGGGGCGGGGGAAACAATGAGCAGTTCTTC.

This clonotype showed up just a few times. The V call is TRBV24-1, the J call TRBJ2-1, with a possible D match to TRBD1 (6 bases). CDR1 is KGHDR and CDR2 is SFDVKD in the germline V gene. Deletions cut 12 bases from V and 0 bases from J, with 11 bases between. The CDR3 is 13 residues long. As DNA, the CDR3 is TGTGCCGCAGGGGCTGCCTCCTACAATGAGCAGTTCTTC. Translation gives CAAGAASYNEQFF.

This clonotype was detected a few times. The gene calls are TRBV10-1 and TRBJ2-1; 7 nucleotides agree with TRBD1. With V trimmed by 0 bases and J by 1 base, 0 bases remained unmatched. The CDR3 totals 15 residues. CDR1 and CDR2 from the germline V gene are WNHNN and SYGVQD (reference sequence). The CDR3 spells CASSESGQSYNEQFF. DNA of the CDR3: TGCGCCAGCAGTGAGTCGGGACAGTCCTACAATGAGCAGTTCTTC.

This clonotype was observed at least ten times. This chain uses TRBV7-9 with TRBJ1-1; D remains ambiguous. The germline V gene has CDR1 SEHNR and CDR2 FQNEAQ (reference sequence). The V end was cut by 0 bases, the J end by 6 bases, with 5 bases between. The CDR3 is 12 amino acids. CDR3 DNA: TGTGCCAGCAGCTTAGCGGTTTCTGAAGCTTTCTTT. Encoded protein: CASSLAVSEAFF.

The rearrangement links TRBV5-1 to TRBJ2-1; 10 nucleotides match TRBD2. The trim removed 4 bases at V and 9 bases at J, leaving 10 bases unmatched. The CDR3 extends over 15 amino acids. Germline V gene data show CDR1 as SGHRS and CDR2 as YFSETQ. The CDR3 nucleotides are TGCGCCAGCAGCCCAACCGGGACTAGCGTCGGTGAGCAGTTCTTC. As protein: CASSPTGTSVGEQFF.

This clonotype was seen at least ten times. V gene TRBV12-3 or TRBV12-4 combines with J gene TRBJ1-2; possibly TRBD1 for D (5 bases). Trimming removed 2 bases at V and 2 bases at J, with 12 bases between. The CDR3 length is 15 residues. CDR3 sequence reads: CASSLRGTSNYGYTF. CDR3 DNA sequence: TGTGCCAGCAGTTTACGGGGGACCTCCAACTATGGCTACACCTTC.

This sequence joins TRBV21-1 and TRBJ2-3; the D call TRBD1 from the table was never checked on the DNA. TRBV21-1 is deemed a pseudogene. The CDR3 loop spans 12 amino acids. In nucleotides, the CDR3 is TGTGCCAGCGGAAGGGACCATGGTACGCAGTATTTT. Encoded protein: CASGRDHGTQYF.

Here the CDR3 reads CSARDYRGLSSYEQYF. DNA for the CDR3: TGCAGTGCTAGAGACTACAGGGGGCTCTCTTCCTACGAGCAGTACTTC. V and J are TRBV20-1 and TRBJ2-7; TRBD1 aligns across 9 bases. The CDR3 is 16 residues long. With 0 bases clipped from V and 1 base from J, the junction kept 7 bases outside the gene matches. The germline CDR1 and CDR2 sequences are DFQATT and SNEGSKA (reference sequence).

The J gene is TRBJ2-3, the V gene TRBV4-1; no reliable D call. V was shortened by 0 bases and J by 2 bases, with 6 bases between the two germline ends. CDR1 MGHRA and CDR2 YSYEKL come from the germline V gene. The CDR3 runs to 14 residues. Here the CDR3 reads CASSQDPFTDTQYF. Written as DNA, the CDR3 is TGCGCCAGCAGCCAAGATCCGTTCACAGATACGCAGTATTTT.

The genes are TRBV6-5 and TRBJ2-1; possible D gene TRBD1, 8 bases. This CDR3 is built from 14 residues. V was clipped by 4 bases and J by 5 bases, with 12 bases between them. From germline, CDR1 is MNHEY and CDR2 SVGAGI. DNA of the CDR3: TGTGCCAGCAGTTGGGGGGGACAGGACAATGAGCAGTTCTTC. Protein: CASSWGGQDNEQFF.

Only a few counts were recorded for this clonotype. The chain recombines TRBV6-5 with TRBJ2-1; 13 bases are shared with TRBD2. V was clipped by 0 bases and J by 5 bases; unmatched bases: 4. In germline, CDR1 is MNHEY, CDR2 SVGAGI. This CDR3 contains 17 residues. Here the CDR3 DNA reads TGTGCCAGCAGTTACTCAGGGACTAGCGGGGCAGACAATGAGCAGTTCTTC. This codes for CASSYSGTSGADNEQFF.

This clonotype was observed a few times. The chain combines TRBV6-5 with TRBJ2-2, with D unresolved. This CDR3 region has 16 residues. The germline CDR1 and CDR2 sequences are MNHEY and SVGAGI. V shed 0 bases and J shed 6 bases, with 14 bases lying between them. The CDR3 loop is CASSYSSGFGAGELFF. CDR3 coding DNA: TGTGCCAGCAGTTACTCATCCGGGTTCGGTGCCGGGGAGCTGTTTTTT.

This clonotype came up many times. The V gene is TRBV20-1, the J gene TRBJ1-6; D not certain. This CDR3 is built from 12 residues. Germline CDR1 is DFQATT and CDR2 is SNEGSKA (reference sequence). Deletions cut 1 base from V and 10 bases from J, with 8 bases between. CDR3 nucleotide sequence: TGCAGTGCTAGAGGGATGGGGTCACCCCTCCACTTT. Translation gives CSARGMGSPLHF.

Regarding this clonotype: Being one base from a much bigger clone, this may be a read error. The V and J genes are TRBV6-2 or TRBV6-3 and TRBJ2-1; a possible D gene is TRBD2 (6 bases). Between the trimmed V and J ends, which lost 3 bases and 11 bases, there was a span of 11 bases. Germline V gene lookup returns CDR1 MNHEY and CDR2 SVGEGT. This CDR3 has 12 residues. CDR3 sequence (DNA): TGTGCCAGCAGTTATACTAGCAGTAAGCAGTTCTTC. Translation: CASSYTSSKQFF.